One sample yielded the 28 T cell receptor beta chains listed below, sequenced in a study of blood T cell repertoires in COVID-19. Method: immunoSEQ multiplex PCR; TCRdb's copy keeps in-frame clones and lacks some. The sample has 150,000 to 200,000 clones; more than 75% are singletons. The material sequenced was peripheral blood. The receptors derive from a middle-aged man with active or convalescent COVID-19.

The genes are TRBV29-1 and TRBJ1-3, with D tentatively TRBD1 (5 bases). The CDR3 has 15 amino acids. Between the trimmed V and J ends, which lost 3 bases and 2 bases, there was a span of 14 bases. The V gene's germline CDR1 is SQVTM and CDR2 ANQGSEA. The DNA of the CDR3 is TGCAGCGTTGAGAATACAGGTCGTGCTGGAAACACCATATATTTT. It encodes CSVENTGRAGNTIYF.

The chain combines TRBV10-2 with TRBJ2-7; 7 bases fit TRBD2. J was trimmed by 4 bases and V by 0 bases; bases with no gene match: 3. CDR3 length: 14 amino acids. From germline, CDR1 is WSHSY and CDR2 SAAADI. The CDR3 bases are TGCGCCAGCAGTGAGTCGGGACTAAGGTACGAGCAGTACTTC. Amino acid sequence: CASSESGLRYEQYF.

The chain employs TRBV30 and TRBJ2-1; TRBD2 aligns across 11 bases. This CDR3 has 18 residues. The germline gives CDR1 GTSNPN, CDR2 SVGIG (reference sequence). Trimming took 0 bases from V and 1 from J; bases not matched to a gene: 8. In nucleotides, the CDR3 is TGTGCCTGGAGTGTACGTAGCGGGGGGGGAATTTCCTACAATGAGCAGTTCTTC. Translation: CAWSVRSGGGISYNEQFF.

This clone has only a few counts. The chain links TRBV2 to TRBJ1-2, with D unresolved. Per germline, CDR1 SNHLY and CDR2 FYNNEI. The CDR3 has 12 residues. The V and J ends lost 6 bases and 4 bases respectively, with 9 bases between them. CDR3 coding DNA: TGTGCCAGCAGGGAAACACCCTATGGCTACACCTTC. Translated, it gives CASRETPYGYTF.

The J gene is TRBJ2-1, the V gene TRBV5-1; 12 nucleotides match TRBD2. J was trimmed by 6 bases and V by 4 bases; bases with no gene match: 2. CDR3 size: 14 residues. CDR1 and CDR2 (germline): SGHRS, YFSETQ. CDR3 bases: TGCGCCAGCAGCCCGGGACTAGCGGGCAATGAGCAGTTCTTC. Its translation is CASSPGLAGNEQFF.

The chain employs TRBV5-1 and TRBJ1-1; D is perhaps TRBD1 (5 bases). Deletions cut 4 bases from V and 1 base from J, with 11 bases between. Germline-derived CDR1 and CDR2 are SGHRS and YFSETQ. The CDR3 spans 14 residues. As DNA, the CDR3 is TGCGCCAGCAGCATACTCGACAGGAACACTGAAGCTTTCTTT. It specifies CASSILDRNTEAFF.

In nucleotides, the CDR3 is TGTGCCAGCTCGCGAGGGCGGTACACTGAAGCTTTCTTT. It translates to CASSRGRYTEAFF. The gene calls are TRBV9 and TRBJ1-1, with D unclear. Per the germline V gene, CDR1 is SGDLS and CDR2 is YYNGEE. CDR3 length equals 13 residues. V dropped 7 bases and J dropped 3 bases, with 13 bases sitting between them. Looking up the rest from reference TRBV9 and TRBJ1-1 gives the full variable domain: DSGVTQTPKHLITATGQRVTLRCSPRSGDLSVYWYQQSLDQGLQFLIQYYNGEERAKGNILERFSAQQFPDLHSELNLSSLELGDSALYFCASSRGRYTEAFFGQGTRLTVV.

The gene calls are TRBV3-1 (or the pseudogene TRBV3-2) and TRBJ1-1, with D hard to call. The V gene lost 4 bases and the J gene lost 8 bases, with 11 bases spanning the gap. The germline V gene has CDR1 LGHDT and CDR2 YNNKEL (reference sequence). The CDR3 loop spans 12 amino acids. The CDR3 nucleotides read TGTGCCAGCAGCCGATTCGAGAGGGAAGCTTTCTTT. It encodes CASSRFEREAFF.

The V call is TRBV12-5, the J call TRBJ1-5, with D perhaps matching TRBD1 (6 bases). The CDR3 is 14 residues long. CDR1 and CDR2 (germline): LGHNT, FRNRAP. Between the trimmed V and J ends, which lost 5 bases and 2 bases, there was a span of 10 bases. CDR3 residues: CASGPGVRNQPQHF. The CDR3 DNA sequence: TGTGCTAGTGGTCCAGGGGTCCGCAATCAGCCCCAGCATTTT.

This clone was seen a handful of times. This chain links TRBV18 with TRBJ1-1; D is unclear. From germline, CDR1 is KGHSH and CDR2 LQKENI. This CDR3 is 15 amino acids long. V shed 0 bases and J shed 8 bases, with 16 bases lying between them. The CDR3: CASSPPHTPPKEAFF. CDR3 DNA: TGTGCCAGCTCACCACCCCATACACCACCCAAGGAAGCTTTCTTT.

The rearrangement joins TRBV5-1 to TRBJ2-1, with TRBD2 matching 7 bases. The ends lost 4 bases at V and 8 bases at J; junction bases unmatched: 6. This CDR3 is 13 amino acids long. Germline CDR1 is SGHRS and CDR2 is YFSETQ. In nucleotides, the CDR3 is TGCGCCAGCAGCCAGGACGCGGGGGATGAGCAGTTCTTC. This codes for CASSQDAGDEQFF.

J is TRBJ2-1 and V is TRBV9; D is unclear. Germline assignment: CDR1 SGDLS and CDR2 YYNGEE. The CDR3 covers 12 residues. V was shortened by 4 bases and J by 8 bases, with 10 bases between the two germline ends. The CDR3 sequence is CASSSLPHEQFF. CDR3 coding DNA: TGTGCCAGCAGCTCACTTCCGCATGAGCAGTTCTTC.

The chain couples TRBV4-1 to TRBJ1-1; D remains ambiguous. The CDR3 extends over 13 amino acids. Germline V gene data show CDR1 as MGHRA and CDR2 as YSYEKL. Trimming cost V 2 bases and J 4 bases, with 8 bases left between them. The chain's CDR3 is CASSQLLLTEAFF. The CDR3, as DNA: TGCGCCAGCAGCCAACTACTACTCACTGAAGCTTTCTTT.

This clone was observed once. J is TRBJ2-3 and V is TRBV7-9; the D gene is possibly TRBD2 (6 bases). The germline V gene encodes CDR1 SEHNR and CDR2 FQNEAQ (reference sequence). The CDR3 loop spans 17 amino acids. V gave up 5 bases and J gave up 0 bases, with 18 bases separating them. The CDR3: CASSPTIGGKSTDTQYF. For the CDR3, the DNA is TGTGCCAGCAGCCCCACTATTGGCGGGAAAAGCACAGATACGCAGTATTTT. Full variable domain (missing parts from reference TRBV7-9 and TRBJ2-3): DTGVSQNPRHKITKRGQNVTFRCDPISEHNRLYWYRQTLGQGPEFLTYFQNEAQLEKSRLLSDRFSAERPKGSFSTLEIQRTEQGDSAMYLCASSPTIGGKSTDTQYFGPGTRLTVL.

This chain links TRBV9 with TRBJ2-1, with 8 bases that match TRBD1. The germline gives CDR1 SGDLS, CDR2 YYNGEE. Losses at the gene ends were 0 bases for V and 3 bases for J; bases not matched to a gene: 2. This CDR3 comprises 15 residues. CDR3 nucleotides: TGTGCCAGCAGCGTAGGGACAGGGAGCTACAATGAGCAGTTCTTC. Protein: CASSVGTGSYNEQFF. Filled out from reference TRBV9 and TRBJ2-1, the complete variable domain reads DSGVTQTPKHLITATGQRVTLRCSPRSGDLSVYWYQQSLDQGLQFLIQYYNGEERAKGNILERFSAQQFPDLHSELNLSSLELGDSALYFCASSVGTGSYNEQFFGPGTRLTVL.

The chain joins TRBV30 to TRBJ1-6, with D unclear. The V end lost 4 bases, the J end lost 9 bases, and 10 bases lay between the germline ends. This CDR3 has 12 residues. CDR1 and CDR2 (germline): GTSNPN, SVGIG (reference sequence). The DNA of the CDR3 is TGTGCCTGGATGAGGGAAATTTCACCCCTCCACTTT. As protein: CAWMREISPLHF.

The V call is TRBV12-5, the J call TRBJ2-5; 8 bases are shared with TRBD1. Unmatched junction bases numbered 10, after V lost 0 bases and J lost 4 bases. Germline-derived CDR1 and CDR2 are LGHNT and FRNRAP. The CDR3 covers 17 residues. CDR3 in amino acids: CASGLVGGRGPSETQYF. The DNA for the CDR3 is TGTGCTAGTGGTTTGGTAGGCGGCAGGGGGCCATCAGAGACCCAGTACTTC.

The chain couples TRBV7-8 to TRBJ2-1, with D possibly TRBD2 on 5 matching bases. V was shortened by 7 bases and J by 4 bases, with 14 bases between the two germline ends. This CDR3 comprises 14 residues. Germline V gene sequence: CDR1 SGHVS, CDR2 FQNEAQ. The CDR3 protein is CASTPRAAYNEQFF. Written as DNA, the CDR3 is TGTGCCAGCACCCCTAGAGCGGCTTACAATGAGCAGTTCTTC.

The chain links TRBV7-2 to TRBJ2-7; D ambiguous. The germline V gene has CDR1 SGHTA and CDR2 FQGNSA. The CDR3 has 15 amino acids. V was trimmed by 1 base and J by 4 bases, leaving 14 bases between them. CDR3 DNA: TGTGCCAGCAGCTTAGTGGGCCTCACAACATACGAGCAGTACTTC. It codes for CASSLVGLTTYEQYF.

The chain carries TRBV5-4 and TRBJ2-5, with TRBD2 as a possible D gene (6 bases). The germline CDR1 and CDR2 sequences are SGHNT and YYREEE (reference sequence). V lost 2 bases to trimming and J lost 2 bases, with 10 bases between them. The CDR3 is made up of 14 amino acids. In DNA form, the CDR3 reads TGTGCCAGCAGCTTCCCCAGCGGGCAAGAGACCCAGTACTTC. This encodes CASSFPSGQETQYF.

This clone has just a few counts. The V call is TRBV28, the J call TRBJ1-1; D is ambiguous. This CDR3 spans 14 amino acids. Trimming stripped 3 bases from V and 4 bases from J, with 12 bases between. Germline V gene lookup returns CDR1 MDHEN and CDR2 SYDVKM. The CDR3 is CASSFRYSATEAFF. Written as DNA, the CDR3 is TGTGCCAGCAGTTTCAGGTACTCGGCCACTGAAGCTTTCTTT.

This chain connects TRBV7-8 to TRBJ1-1; 7 nucleotides align to TRBD1. CDR1 is SGHVS and CDR2 is FQNEAQ in the germline V gene. This CDR3 has 15 amino acids. The J segment lost 1 base and the V segment lost 2 bases, leaving 4 bases of the junction unmatched. CDR3 DNA: TGTGCCAGCAGCTTACGGCGGACAGGGAACACTGAAGCTTTCTTT. It translates to CASSLRRTGNTEAFF.

This clone occurred a few times. This chain connects TRBV19 to TRBJ1-5; D possibly corresponds to TRBD1 (5 bases). CDR1 LNHDA and CDR2 SQIVND come from the germline V gene (reference sequence). V lost 6 bases, J lost 3 bases, and 15 bases lay in between. This CDR3 comprises 15 residues. The CDR3 bases are TGTGCCAGTAGCCCCCTACAGGCTGACAATCAGCCCCAGCATTTT. Translated: CASSPLQADNQPQHF.

This sequence joins TRBV3-1 (or the pseudogene TRBV3-2) and TRBJ1-2; 10 bases fit TRBD1. CDR3 size: 13 residues. Germline CDR1 reads LGHDT; CDR2 reads YNNKEL (reference sequence). J gave up 8 bases and V 4 bases, and 4 bases lay outside the gene matches. The CDR3, as DNA: TGTGCCAGCAGCCTAACGACAGGGGGCGGCTACACCTTC. Encoded protein: CASSLTTGGGYTF.

The chain uses TRBV7-8 and TRBJ1-4, with 7 bases lining up with TRBD1. The CDR3 is 15 residues long. Per the germline V gene, CDR1 is SGHVS and CDR2 is FQNEAQ. J lost 4 bases, V lost 1 base, and 3 bases had no gene match. The CDR3 region is CASSLGRGLNEKLFF. The CDR3 DNA is TGTGCCAGCAGCTTAGGGAGGGGGCTTAATGAAAAACTGTTTTTT.

The V gene is TRBV9, the J gene TRBJ2-4, with D maybe TRBD2 (5 bases). The length of the CDR3 is 15 residues. Per germline, CDR1 SGDLS and CDR2 YYNGEE. V was pared by 3 bases and J by 0 bases, with 10 bases between. The DNA for the CDR3 is TGTGCCAGCAGCGGGGCCGAGGGAGCCAAAAACATTCAGTACTTC. Amino acids: CASSGAEGAKNIQYF. The full variable domain, completed using reference TRBV9 and TRBJ2-4, is DSGVTQTPKHLITATGQRVTLRCSPRSGDLSVYWYQQSLDQGLQFLIQYYNGEERAKGNILERFSAQQFPDLHSELNLSSLELGDSALYFCASSGAEGAKNIQYFGAGTRLSVL.

This sequence joins TRBV24-1 and TRBJ2-3; 13 positions match TRBD2. This CDR3 has 17 amino acids. Germline lookup yields CDR1 KGHDR and CDR2 SFDVKD. Trimming removed 1 base from V and 1 base from J; junction bases left unmatched: 1. CDR3: CATSDLGTSGGTDTQYF. The CDR3 region has the DNA TGTGCCACCAGTGATTTAGGGACTAGCGGGGGCACAGATACGCAGTATTTT.

The chain combines TRBV7-9 with TRBJ2-1; 9 nucleotides align to TRBD1. Germline V lookup: CDR1 SEHNR, CDR2 FQNEAQ (reference sequence). This CDR3 region has 14 residues. Trimming at V came to 5 bases and at J to 7 bases, leaving 6 bases not matched to a gene. CDR3: CASSLGTGNNEQFF. CDR3 sequence (DNA): TGTGCCAGCAGCCTAGGGACAGGGAATAATGAGCAGTTCTTC.